This paragraph covers one TCR beta chain sequence. The CDR3 sequence is 13 residues long. The V end was cut by 10 bases, the J end by 5 bases, with 16 bases between. From germline, CDR1 is SGHTA and CDR2 FQGNSA. The record originates from a study of cytotoxic CD8 clonotypes in ibrutinib-treated CLL. This table comes from immunoSEQ multiplex PCR, and its TCRdb copy is limited to in-frame clones, with some not included. The sample holds roughly 100,000 clones, approximately 78% seen once. The rearrangement uses TRBV7-2 and TRBJ2-3; TRBD1 or TRBD2 may be the D gene (6 bases each). The specimen comprised PBMCs, sampled after 12 months of ibrutinib treatment. This TCR was recovered from a human donor with chronic lymphocytic leukemia. Here the CDR3 reads CATRRGAGDTQYF. CDR3 in DNA: TGTGCCACCCGAAGGGGGGCTGGAGATACGCAGTATTTT.